The 21 T cell receptor beta chains listed next were all sequenced from one sample in a study of brain metastases from non-small cell lung cancer. Method: immunoSEQ multiplex PCR; TCRdb's copy keeps in-frame clones and lacks some. The table has thousands of clones, around four fifths seen once. The sequenced sample consisted of primary lung tumor tissue. Every receptor here comes from a donor at least 40 years old with non-small cell lung cancer.

The gene calls are TRBV3-1 (or the pseudogene TRBV3-2) and TRBJ1-6; 8 nucleotides match TRBD1. The CDR3 consists of 14 residues. CDR1 and CDR2 (germline): LGHDT, YNNKEL (reference sequence). Trimming removed 6 bases from V and 5 bases from J; junction bases left unmatched: 3. This chain's CDR3 is CASSPTGDNSPLHF. CDR3 DNA sequence: TGTGCCAGCAGTCCGACAGGGGATAATTCACCCCTCCACTTT.

As for this clone: Being one base from a much bigger clone, this may be a read error. This sequence joins TRBV7-2 and TRBJ1-1; no definite D call. Deletions cut 5 bases from V and 3 bases from J, with 16 bases between. Looked up from germline, CDR1 is SGHTA and CDR2 is FQGNSA. CDR3 size: 15 residues. The CDR3: CTSSPGDMRDTEAFF. For the CDR3, the DNA is TGTACCAGCAGCCCCGGCGATATGAGGGACACTGAAGCTTTCTTT.

V is TRBV5-1 and J is TRBJ2-7; D gene uncertain. V was clipped by 2 bases and J by 4 bases, with 10 bases between them. The CDR3 is 13 residues long. The germline gives CDR1 SGHRS, CDR2 YFSETQ. The CDR3 DNA reads as TGCGCCAGCAGCTTCGTGGGCGGATACGAGCAGTACTTC. This encodes CASSFVGGYEQYF.

This rearrangement joins TRBV7-2 to TRBJ1-4, with D unclear. The V gene's germline CDR1 is SGHTA and CDR2 FQGNSA. V lost 2 bases to trimming and J lost 8 bases, with 15 bases between them. The CDR3 runs 15 residues. The CDR3 here is CASSLWLVGKEKLFF. DNA of the CDR3: TGTGCCAGCAGCTTATGGCTCGTGGGAAAGGAAAAACTGTTTTTT.

This clone was counted only a few times. The chain links TRBV12-3 or TRBV12-4 to TRBJ2-3; 9 bases are shared with TRBD1. The CDR3 is 13 amino acids. V was clipped by 2 bases and J by 6 bases; unmatched bases: 0. The CDR3 region is CASSLTGGDTQYF. Here the CDR3 DNA reads TGTGCCAGCAGTTTAACAGGGGGCGATACGCAGTATTTT.

On this clone: The sample has other DNA sequences that encode this CDR3 too. The J gene is TRBJ2-5, the V gene TRBV6-1; D not resolved. The CDR3 sequence is 13 residues long. Trimming stripped 3 bases from V and 1 base from J, with 6 bases between. Germline assignment: CDR1 MNHNS and CDR2 SASEGT. The CDR3 protein is CASSDRPQETQYF. The CDR3 bases are TGTGCCAGCAGTGACAGACCCCAAGAGACCCAGTACTTC.

V is TRBV5-1 and J is TRBJ1-1; 8 bases are shared with TRBD1. Per germline, CDR1 SGHRS and CDR2 YFSETQ. The CDR3 is 14 amino acids. V trimming: 0 bases; J trimming: 9 bases; junction bases outside the gene matches: 7. Here the CDR3 reads CASSLEGTGSQAFF. The CDR3 DNA sequence: TGCGCCAGCAGCTTGGAGGGGACAGGCTCCCAAGCTTTCTTT.

On this clone: An end of the junction differs from the germline gene, which may be a read error. The CDR3: CASSRVGRNTKAFF. In DNA, the CDR3 is TGTGCCAGCAGCCGCGTGGGGAGGAACACTAAAGCTTTCTTT. This chain joins TRBV6-5 and TRBJ1-1; D remains ambiguous. The CDR3 consists of 14 residues. From germline, CDR1 is MNHEY and CDR2 SVGAGI.

This sequence joins TRBV2 and TRBJ1-1; D gene uncertain. This CDR3 is 16 amino acids long. CDR1 SNHLY and CDR2 FYNNEI come from the germline V gene. V lost 8 bases and J 2 bases, leaving 21 bases between the germline ends. The CDR3 here is CASSLRQWQINTEAFF. CDR3 sequence (DNA): TGTGCCAGCTCCCTCCGGCAGTGGCAGATAAACACTGAAGCTTTCTTT.

V is TRBV7-2 and J is TRBJ2-1; TRBD1 agrees at 7 bases. Trimming cost V 7 bases and J 4 bases; bases outside gene matches: 10. The CDR3 is 15 amino acids. Germline-derived CDR1 and CDR2 are SGHTA and FQGNSA. The CDR3 region is CASKLTGTVYNEQFF. CDR3 coding DNA: TGTGCCAGCAAGCTTACCGGGACAGTTTACAATGAGCAGTTCTTC.

V usage is TRBV27 and J usage is TRBJ2-1; D possibly corresponds to TRBD2 (6 bases). V shed 6 bases and J shed 8 bases, with 17 bases lying between them. This CDR3 is built from 14 residues. CDR1 MNHEY and CDR2 SMNVEV come from the germline V gene (reference sequence). The CDR3 spells CASSWDGGLDEQFF. Here the CDR3 DNA reads TGTGCCAGCAGCTGGGACGGGGGATTGGATGAGCAGTTCTTC.

V gene TRBV9 combines with J gene TRBJ1-1; TRBD1 is a possible D gene (5 bases). This CDR3 has 15 amino acids. CDR1 and CDR2 (germline): SGDLS, YYNGEE. V lost 0 bases and J lost 5, with 14 bases in between. This chain's CDR3 is CASSVALGVRTEAFF. As DNA, the CDR3 is TGTGCCAGCAGCGTAGCTCTGGGGGTAAGGACTGAAGCTTTCTTT.

The chain links TRBV7-2 to TRBJ1-3, with D uncertain. The CDR3 sequence is 14 residues long. V was clipped by 5 bases and J by 9 bases, with 17 bases between them. Germline V gives CDR1 SGHTA, CDR2 FQGNSA. The CDR3 protein is CASSPPRSWGTIYF. DNA of the CDR3: TGTGCCAGCAGCCCACCGAGAAGCTGGGGCACCATATATTTT.

The J gene is TRBJ2-5, the V gene TRBV4-3; D might be TRBD1 or TRBD2, each matching 5 bases. Deletions cut 1 base from V and 1 base from J, with 10 bases between. The germline V gene has CDR1 LGHNA and CDR2 YSLEER. The CDR3 spans 15 residues. As DNA, the CDR3 is TGCGCCAGCAGCCAAGCCCCGGGACCCCAAGAGACCCAGTACTTC. Its protein is CASSQAPGPQETQYF.

V gene TRBV19 combines with J gene TRBJ2-3; D perhaps matches TRBD1 (6 bases). The length of the CDR3 is 17 residues. V lost 3 bases and J lost 0, with 16 bases in between. Germline CDR1 reads LNHDA; CDR2 reads SQIVND (reference sequence). The CDR3 DNA follows: TGTGCCAGTAGTATCGGAAGACAGGACTCTAGCACAGATACGCAGTATTTT. This encodes CASSIGRQDSSTDTQYF.

The V gene is TRBV24-1, the J gene TRBJ2-7, with TRBD2 matching over 7 bases. This CDR3 has 15 residues. Germline assignment: CDR1 KGHDR and CDR2 SFDVKD. The trim removed 4 bases at V and 1 base at J, leaving 6 bases unmatched. In DNA form, the CDR3 reads TGTGCCACCAGTGAAGCGGGGTCGGCTTCCTACGAGCAGTACTTC. Its translation: CATSEAGSASYEQYF.

This chain links TRBV29-1 with TRBJ2-3; D possibly uses TRBD1 or TRBD2 (6 bases each). The CDR3 is 14 amino acids. V lost 6 bases to trimming and J lost 1 base, with 14 bases between them. Germline V gene lookup returns CDR1 SQVTM and CDR2 ANQGSEA. In DNA form, the CDR3 reads TGCAGCGTGGAGGGGGGATGGGGCACAGATACGCAGTATTTT. Translating it yields CSVEGGWGTDTQYF.

V usage is TRBV30 and J usage is TRBJ1-1, with 7 bases aligning to TRBD1. Unmatched junction bases numbered 12, after V lost 5 bases and J lost 0 bases. CDR1 GTSNPN and CDR2 SVGIG come from the germline V gene (reference sequence). The CDR3 runs to 16 residues. The CDR3 DNA is TGTGCCTGGGGCCCGAGGACAGGTTACATGAACACTGAAGCTTTCTTT. Amino acids: CAWGPRTGYMNTEAFF.

CDR3: CATSRAEGATEAFF. For the CDR3, the DNA is TGTGCCACCAGCAGAGCTGAGGGGGCCACTGAAGCTTTCTTT. The genes are TRBV15 and TRBJ1-1; 7 bases are a match to TRBD1. This CDR3 has 14 amino acids. J gave up 4 bases and V 1 base, and 3 bases lay outside the gene matches. Germline CDR1 reads LNHNV; CDR2 reads YYDKDF (reference sequence).

This chain joins TRBV6-1 and TRBJ1-2; D call uncertain. Germline V gene data show CDR1 as MNHNS and CDR2 as SASEGT. This CDR3 comprises 13 residues. V dropped 1 base and J dropped 4 bases, with 7 bases sitting between them. CDR3 protein: CASSEVISYGYTF. CDR3 in DNA: TGTGCCAGCAGTGAAGTGATAAGCTATGGCTACACCTTC.

The chain recombines TRBV28 with TRBJ1-2; TRBD1 is a possible D gene (6 bases). Germline V gives CDR1 MDHEN, CDR2 SYDVKM. Trimming cost V 10 bases and J 4 bases, with 16 bases left between them. The CDR3 runs 13 residues. Here the CDR3 DNA reads TGTGCCACCAATCCCAGGGGCATCTATGGCTACACCTTC. It encodes CATNPRGIYGYTF.